Following are 20 T cell receptor beta chains from one sample sequenced in a study of T cells in Graves' hyperthyroidism and ophthalmopathy. Amplified regions were TCR beta CDR3 sequences from RNA transcripts. During a first-round RT-PCR of the TCR CDR3, the HTBI primer set was used. TCRdb re-called the multiplex PCR reads through MiXCR, storing one row per CDR3 protein. The data contain 550,000 to 700,000 distinct CDR3 sequences, just over 45% of them singletons. The specimen sequenced was peripheral blood or thyroid tissue (not recorded which). The receptor set was obtained from an adult woman with Graves' disease, either hyperthyroidism or ophthalmopathy (not recorded which).

This clonotype occurred many times. J is TRBJ1-6 and V is TRBV7-9; D remains unclear. The germline gives CDR1 SEHNR, CDR2 FQNEAQ (reference sequence). This CDR3 has 14 residues. V lost 7 bases to trimming and J lost 1 base, with 8 bases between them. CDR3 DNA: TGTGCCAGCACTCGTCAGTCCTATAATTCACCCCTCCACTTT. It translates to CASTRQSYNSPLHF.

This clonotype came up a few times. The chain is built from TRBV27 and TRBJ2-6; D possibly corresponds to TRBD2 (6 bases). CDR3 length: 17 residues. Per the germline V gene, CDR1 is MNHEY and CDR2 is SMNVEV (reference sequence). The V and J ends lost 6 bases and 0 bases respectively, with 15 bases between them. The CDR3 sequence is CASSQNLGGSGANVLTF. CDR3 in DNA: TGTGCCAGCAGCCAAAACCTCGGGGGCTCTGGGGCCAACGTCCTGACTTTC.

The genes are TRBV2 and TRBJ2-6; D is possibly TRBD1 (5 bases). Trimming took 2 bases from V and 2 from J, leaving 7 bases between them. Germline V CDR1 and CDR2: SNHLY, FYNNEI. The CDR3 is 15 residues long. The CDR3 DNA sequence: TGTGCCAGCAGTGAACAAGGGGCTGGGGCCAACGTCCTGACTTTC. Translated: CASSEQGAGANVLTF.

This clonotype showed up many times. The chain recombines TRBV7-2 with TRBJ1-5, with 7 nucleotides matching TRBD1. V was pared by 5 bases and J by 0 bases, with 10 bases of the junction left unmatched. Germline CDR1 and CDR2: SGHTA and FQGNSA. The CDR3 is made up of 17 amino acids. CDR3 DNA: TGTGCCAGCAGCATCCAAGGGGGCCCTTATAGCAATCAGCCCCAGCATTTT. This codes for CASSIQGGPYSNQPQHF. The variable domain in full, with the rest retrieved from reference TRBV7-2 and TRBJ1-5, is GAGVSQSPSNKVTEKGKDVELRCDPISGHTALYWYRQSLGQGLEFLIYFQGNSAPDKSGLPSDRFSAERTGGSVSTLTIQRTQQEDSAVYLCASSIQGGPYSNQPQHFGDGTRLSIL.

Remarks on this clonotype: The junction and the germline gene differ at one end; a read error may be behind it. The chain combines TRBV10-3 with TRBJ1-5, with TRBD1 matching over 9 bases. The germline V gene encodes CDR1 ENHRY and CDR2 SYGVKD. This CDR3 is 16 amino acids long. The CDR3 coding sequence is TGTGCCAGCAGTTACTCCCAACAGGGGGCAAATCAGCCCCAGCATTTT. Residues: CASSYSQQGANQPQHF.

The V gene is TRBV9, the J gene TRBJ2-1; D gene uncertain. CDR1 SGDLS and CDR2 YYNGEE come from the germline V gene. V gave up 2 bases and J gave up 10 bases, with 13 bases separating them. This CDR3 is built from 13 residues. The CDR3 sequence is CASSVSSLSEQFF. CDR3 sequence (DNA): TGTGCCAGCAGCGTCAGTAGCCTTAGCGAGCAGTTCTTC.

This chain uses TRBV29-1 with TRBJ2-7; a weak D match, TRBD1 (5 bases). The CDR3 contains 15 residues. The V and J ends lost 2 bases and 0 bases respectively, with 14 bases between them. In germline, CDR1 is SQVTM, CDR2 ANQGSEA. In nucleotides, the CDR3 is TGCAGCGTTGAACAGGGTAACAAGGGCTCCTACGAGCAGTACTTC. This sequence encodes CSVEQGNKGSYEQYF.

This chain links TRBV20-1 with TRBJ2-5; TRBD1 might be the D (6 bases). The CDR3 is 15 amino acids. V was pared by 3 bases and J by 1 base, with 15 bases between. Germline CDR1 reads DFQATT; CDR2 reads SNEGSKA (reference sequence). This CDR3 is CSASPAGRGQETQYF. The CDR3 DNA follows: TGCAGTGCTAGTCCGGCGGGCAGGGGCCAAGAGACCCAGTACTTC.

This clonotype occurred a few times. The chain is built from TRBV6-5 and TRBJ1-2; 7 bases map to TRBD1. The CDR3 runs to 13 residues. Germline V gene lookup returns CDR1 MNHEY and CDR2 SVGAGI. After removal of 9 bases from V and 3 bases from J, the junction contained 7 bases not matched to a gene. The DNA for the CDR3 is TGTGCCAGTAGTAAGGGGGCGGACTATGGCTACACCTTC. Its protein is CASSKGADYGYTF.

This clonotype was detected a few times. The rearrangement joins TRBV10-2 to TRBJ1-5; 9 bases align to TRBD1. The V and J ends lost 5 bases and 6 bases, in that order; junction bases with no gene match: 8. Germline V gene sequence: CDR1 WSHSY, CDR2 SAAADI. This CDR3 spans 15 amino acids. CDR3 in amino acids: CASSLRDRVSQPQHF. Written as DNA, the CDR3 is TGCGCCAGCAGTCTCCGGGACAGGGTCAGTCAGCCCCAGCATTTT.

Ten or more counts support this clonotype. V is TRBV11-1 and J is TRBJ1-2; D is possibly TRBD1 (5 bases). Trimming removed 5 bases from V and 6 bases from J, with 19 bases in between. CDR3 length equals 15 residues. Germline CDR1 is SGHAT and CDR2 is FQDESV (reference sequence). The CDR3 loop is CASSPSVGELDGYTF. For the CDR3, the DNA is TGTGCCAGCAGCCCTTCTGTGGGGGAACTCGATGGCTACACCTTC.

This chain uses TRBV10-3 with TRBJ2-6; 7 positions agree with TRBD1. Trimming cost V 0 bases and J 4 bases; bases outside gene matches: 12. Germline lookup yields CDR1 ENHRY and CDR2 SYGVKD. The CDR3 has 19 residues. The CDR3 bases are TGTGCCATCAGTGAGTCAGGGGGCCGTGTGTTGAGAGGGGCCAACGTCCTGACTTTC. Its protein product is CAISESGGRVLRGANVLTF.

The chain carries TRBV9 and TRBJ1-2; possible D gene TRBD1, 6 bases. Germline V gene data show CDR1 as SGDLS and CDR2 as YYNGEE. The germline V and J ends were trimmed by 3 bases and 3 bases, with 15 bases remaining between them. CDR3 length: 15 residues. CDR3 nucleotides: TGTGCCAGCAGCGACGGGGGCGACGAGGACTATGGCTACACCTTC. As protein: CASSDGGDEDYGYTF.

This clonotype occurred a few times. This chain links TRBV7-8 with TRBJ2-7; the D is unclear. V was clipped by 5 bases and J by 1 base, with 9 bases between them. CDR1 is SGHVS, CDR2 FQNEAQ, per germline. The CDR3 is made up of 13 amino acids. CDR3 loop: CASSQTTSYEQYF. The CDR3, as DNA: TGTGCCAGCAGCCAAACCACTTCCTACGAGCAGTACTTC.

The chain recombines TRBV15 with TRBJ2-6, with D perhaps given as TRBD1 or TRBD2 (5 bases each). The CDR3 is made up of 15 amino acids. Germline-derived CDR1 and CDR2 are LNHNV and YYDKDF (reference sequence). V lost 3 bases and J lost 2, with 8 bases in between. CDR3 sequence: CATSSQGPGANVLTF. As DNA, the CDR3 is TGTGCCACCAGCAGCCAGGGACCTGGGGCCAACGTCCTGACTTTC.

The sample holds many counts of this clonotype. This chain links TRBV9 with TRBJ2-5; D may correspond to TRBD1 or TRBD2 (5 bases each). This CDR3 region has 15 residues. The V gene lost 6 bases and the J gene lost 3 bases, with 18 bases spanning the gap. Germline V gene data show CDR1 as SGDLS and CDR2 as YYNGEE. DNA for the CDR3: TGTGCCAGCACCGTGATGGGGACGGAAGAAGAGACCCAGTACTTC. Translated, it gives CASTVMGTEEETQYF.

The genes are TRBV29-1 and TRBJ2-5; D possibly corresponds to TRBD2 (5 bases). V lost 5 bases and J 6 bases, leaving 13 bases between the germline ends. In germline, CDR1 is SQVTM, CDR2 ANQGSEA. The CDR3 is 12 residues long. In nucleotides, the CDR3 is TGCAGCGTTTGGGGAGAGGGCAAGACCCAGTACTTC. Translated: CSVWGEGKTQYF.

This clonotype was detected a few times. The V call is TRBV4-2, the J call TRBJ2-7, with no clear D. The CDR3 loop spans 19 amino acids. Germline assignment: CDR1 LGHNA and CDR2 YNFKEQ. Trimming removed 0 bases at V and 0 bases at J, with 21 bases between. The CDR3 DNA follows: TGTGCCAGCAGCCAAGATCGGGCGGAACGATATTTTAGCTCCTACGAGCAGTACTTC. Its protein product is CASSQDRAERYFSSYEQYF.

The sample holds many counts of this clonotype. The chain uses TRBV6-5 and TRBJ1-1; D call uncertain. Germline V gene data show CDR1 as MNHEY and CDR2 as SVGAGI. V lost 5 bases, J lost 10 bases, and 20 bases lay in between. The CDR3 runs to 14 residues. The CDR3 nucleotides are TGTGCCAGCAGTGGCCCAGAGCTAACCCTTGGAGCTTTCTTT. Encoded protein: CASSGPELTLGAFF.

This clonotype was recorded many times. The chain recombines TRBV3-1 with TRBJ1-2, with D possibly matching TRBD1 (6 bases). V was clipped by 4 bases and J by 7 bases, with 16 bases between them. Germline values: CDR1 LGHDT, CDR2 YNNKEL (reference sequence). CDR3 size: 14 residues. The CDR3 nucleotides read TGTGCCAGCAGCCCTAGGGGGACGGGTCGTGGCTACACCTTC. As protein: CASSPRGTGRGYTF.